This entry features one T cell receptor beta chain sequence. This CDR3 region has 11 residues. The V gene lost 7 bases and the J gene lost 10 bases, with 14 bases spanning the gap. Germline V CDR1 and CDR2: MDHEN, SYDVKM. The table came from immunoSEQ multiplex PCR; TCRdb's copy has only in-frame clones and leaves some out. The sample has fewer than 100,000 clones, 70% to 90% seen once. The data originate from a study of glioma-infiltrating T cells after dendritic cell vaccination. V and J are TRBV28 and TRBJ2-7; perhaps TRBD2 as D (6 bases). Source: blood, taken before dendritic cell vaccination. The sequence was collected from a human donor with glioblastoma. The DNA of the CDR3 is TGTGCCAGCACCCGAAGCGGGTCCCAGTACTTC. Its protein is CASTRSGSQYF.